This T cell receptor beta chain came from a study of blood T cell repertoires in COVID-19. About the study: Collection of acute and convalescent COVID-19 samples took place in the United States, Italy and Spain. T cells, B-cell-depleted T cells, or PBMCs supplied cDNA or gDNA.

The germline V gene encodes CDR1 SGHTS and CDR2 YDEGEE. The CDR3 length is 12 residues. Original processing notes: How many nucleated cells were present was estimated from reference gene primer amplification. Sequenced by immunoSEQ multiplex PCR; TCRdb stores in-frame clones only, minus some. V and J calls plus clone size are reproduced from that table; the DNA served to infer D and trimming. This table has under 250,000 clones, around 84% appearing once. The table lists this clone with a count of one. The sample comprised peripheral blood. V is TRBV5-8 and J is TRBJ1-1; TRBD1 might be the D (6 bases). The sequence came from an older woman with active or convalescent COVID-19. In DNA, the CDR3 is TGTGCAGCGGGACACCTGAACACTGAAGCTTTCTTT. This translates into CAAGHLNTEAFF.